The clone carrying this TCR beta chain has a count of ten or more. Its antigen is currently unknown. This sample is drawn from a study of HIV-infected children after antiretroviral therapy interruption. At the level of the study: Weeks 0, 12, interruption end (24 or 48), and about 3 years post-study gave interruption-arm samples. Findings of the study overall: The Gini coefficient of naive CD4+ repertoires rose, returning to baseline by 3 years.

The CDR3 covers 14 residues. CDR1 and CDR2 (germline): MNHNY, SVGAGI (reference sequence). V shed 4 bases and J shed 0 bases, with 10 bases lying between them. The TCR library was built from RNA with a 3' RACE protocol and unique molecular identifiers. TCRdb used MiXCR to reprocess the 3' RACE reads, holding one entry per CDR3 protein. This table has about 15,000 distinct CDR3 sequences, about 3.4% appearing once. The treatment denotes: PENTA 11 planned treatment interruption arm or continuous ART arm. This receptor was taken from a child between 2 and 17 years old with HIV. The rearrangement links TRBV6-6 to TRBJ2-7; D might be TRBD1 (6 bases). This specimen consisted of CD45RA+ CD4+ T cells from PBMCs, obtained from a donor given antiretroviral therapy, either interrupted or continuous. Subset given: naive CD4+ CD45RA+ CD45RO- T cells. The CDR3 sequence: CASSLQGSSYEQYF. The CDR3 DNA sequence: TGTGCCAGCAGTTTACAGGGTAGCTCCTACGAGCAGTACTTC.